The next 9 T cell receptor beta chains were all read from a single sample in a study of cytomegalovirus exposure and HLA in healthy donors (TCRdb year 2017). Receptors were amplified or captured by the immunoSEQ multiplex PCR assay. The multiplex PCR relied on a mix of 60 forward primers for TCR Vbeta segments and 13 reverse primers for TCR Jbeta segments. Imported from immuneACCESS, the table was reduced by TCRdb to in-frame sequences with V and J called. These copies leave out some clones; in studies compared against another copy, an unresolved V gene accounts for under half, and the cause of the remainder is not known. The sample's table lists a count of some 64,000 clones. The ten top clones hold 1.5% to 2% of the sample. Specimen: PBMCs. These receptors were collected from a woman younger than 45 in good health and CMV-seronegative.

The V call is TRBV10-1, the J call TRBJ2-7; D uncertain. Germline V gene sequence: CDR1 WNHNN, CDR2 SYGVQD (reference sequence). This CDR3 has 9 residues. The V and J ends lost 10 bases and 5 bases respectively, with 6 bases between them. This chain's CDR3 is CANANEQYF. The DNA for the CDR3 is TGCGCCAACGCGAACGAGCAGTACTTC.

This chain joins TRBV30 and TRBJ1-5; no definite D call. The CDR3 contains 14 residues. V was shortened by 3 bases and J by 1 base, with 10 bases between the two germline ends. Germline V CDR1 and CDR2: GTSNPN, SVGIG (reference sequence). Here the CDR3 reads CAWSPGISNQPQHF. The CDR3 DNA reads TGTGCCTGGAGCCCCGGGATAAGCAATCAGCCCCAGCATTTT. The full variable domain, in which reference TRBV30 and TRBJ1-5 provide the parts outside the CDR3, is SQTIHQWPATLVQPVGSPLSLECTVEGTSNPNLYWYRQAAGRGLQLLFYSVGIGQISSEVPQNLSASRPQDRQFILSSKKLLLSDSGFYLCAWSPGISNQPQHFGDGTRLSIL.

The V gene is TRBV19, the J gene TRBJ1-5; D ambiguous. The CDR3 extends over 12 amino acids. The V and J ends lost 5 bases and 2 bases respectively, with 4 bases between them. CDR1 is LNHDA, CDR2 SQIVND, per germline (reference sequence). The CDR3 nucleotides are TGTGCCAGTAGTCAGGGCAATCAGCCCCAGCATTTT. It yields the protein CASSQGNQPQHF.

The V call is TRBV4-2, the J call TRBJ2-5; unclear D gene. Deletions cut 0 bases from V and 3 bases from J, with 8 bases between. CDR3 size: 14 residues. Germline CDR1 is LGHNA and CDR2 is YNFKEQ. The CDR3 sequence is CASSQDGQEETQYF. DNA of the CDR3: TGTGCCAGCAGCCAAGATGGGCAGGAAGAGACCCAGTACTTC.

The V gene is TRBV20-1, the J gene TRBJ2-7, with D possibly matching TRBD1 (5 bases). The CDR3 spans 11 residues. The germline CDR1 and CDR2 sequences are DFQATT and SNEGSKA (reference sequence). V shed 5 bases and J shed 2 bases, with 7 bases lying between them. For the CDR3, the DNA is TGCAGTGCTGTGACAGCCTACGAGCAGTACTTC. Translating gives CSAVTAYEQYF.

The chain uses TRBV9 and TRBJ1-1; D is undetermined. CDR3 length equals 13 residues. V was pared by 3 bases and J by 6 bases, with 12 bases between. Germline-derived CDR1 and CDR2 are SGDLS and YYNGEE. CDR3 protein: CASSASPSAEAFF. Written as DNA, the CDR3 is TGTGCCAGCAGCGCGTCCCCGAGCGCTGAAGCTTTCTTT.

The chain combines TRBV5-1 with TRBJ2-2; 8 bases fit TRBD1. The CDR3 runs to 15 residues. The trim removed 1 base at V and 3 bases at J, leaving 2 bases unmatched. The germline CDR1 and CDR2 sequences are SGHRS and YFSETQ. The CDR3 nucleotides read TGCGCCAGCAGCTTGCAGGGGGCCGACACCGGGGAGCTGTTTTTT. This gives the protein CASSLQGADTGELFF.

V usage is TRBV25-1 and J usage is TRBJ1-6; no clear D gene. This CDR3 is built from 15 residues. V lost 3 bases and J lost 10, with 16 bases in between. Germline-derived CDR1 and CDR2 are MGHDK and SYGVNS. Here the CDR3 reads CASSDLAAPESPLHF. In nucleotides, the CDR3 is TGTGCCAGCAGTGACCTTGCGGCGCCCGAATCACCCCTCCACTTT.

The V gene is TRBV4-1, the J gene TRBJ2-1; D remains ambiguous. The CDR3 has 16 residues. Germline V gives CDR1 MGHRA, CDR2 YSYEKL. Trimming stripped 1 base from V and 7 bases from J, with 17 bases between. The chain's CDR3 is CASSQALGSLWNEQFF. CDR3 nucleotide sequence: TGCGCCAGCAGCCAAGCCCTCGGTAGTCTTTGGAATGAGCAGTTCTTC.